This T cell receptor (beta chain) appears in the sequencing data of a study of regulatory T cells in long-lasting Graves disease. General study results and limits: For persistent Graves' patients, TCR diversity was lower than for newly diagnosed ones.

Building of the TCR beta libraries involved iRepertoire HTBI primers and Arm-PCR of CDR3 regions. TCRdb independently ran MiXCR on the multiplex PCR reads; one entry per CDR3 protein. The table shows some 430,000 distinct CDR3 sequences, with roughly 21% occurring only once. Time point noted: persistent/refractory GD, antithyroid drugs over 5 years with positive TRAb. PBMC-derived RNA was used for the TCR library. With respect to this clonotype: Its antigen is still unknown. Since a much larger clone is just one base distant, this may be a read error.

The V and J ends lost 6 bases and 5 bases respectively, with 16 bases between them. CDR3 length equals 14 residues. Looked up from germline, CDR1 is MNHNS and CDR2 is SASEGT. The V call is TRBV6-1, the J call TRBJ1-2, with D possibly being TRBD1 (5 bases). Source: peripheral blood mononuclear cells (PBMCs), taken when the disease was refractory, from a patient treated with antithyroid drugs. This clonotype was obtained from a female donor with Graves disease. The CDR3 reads CASRRGGGTYGYTF. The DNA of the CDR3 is TGTGCCAGCAGGAGGGGCGGCGGGACGTATGGCTACACCTTC.